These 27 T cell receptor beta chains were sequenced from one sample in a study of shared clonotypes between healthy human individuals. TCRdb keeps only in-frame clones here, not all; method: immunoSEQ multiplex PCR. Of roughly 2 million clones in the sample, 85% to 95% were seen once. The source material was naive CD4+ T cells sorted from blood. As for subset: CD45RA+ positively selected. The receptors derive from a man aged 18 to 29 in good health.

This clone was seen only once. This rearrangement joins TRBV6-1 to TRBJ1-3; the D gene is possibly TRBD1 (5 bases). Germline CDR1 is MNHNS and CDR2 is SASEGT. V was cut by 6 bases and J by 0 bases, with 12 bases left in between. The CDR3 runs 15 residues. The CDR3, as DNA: TGTGCCAGCAGCCAGGGTCTCTACTCTGGAAACACCATATATTTT. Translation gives CASSQGLYSGNTIYF.

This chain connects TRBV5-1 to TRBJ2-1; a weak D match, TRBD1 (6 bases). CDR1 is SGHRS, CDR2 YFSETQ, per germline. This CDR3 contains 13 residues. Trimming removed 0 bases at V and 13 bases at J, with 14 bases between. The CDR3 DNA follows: TGCGCCAGCAGCTTGGACAGGGCCGACCCACAGTTCTTC. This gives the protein CASSLDRADPQFF. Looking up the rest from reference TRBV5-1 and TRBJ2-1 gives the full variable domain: KAGVTQTPRYLIKTRGQQVTLSCSPISGHRSVSWYQQTPGQGLQFLFEYFSETQRNKGNFPGRFSGRQFSNSRSEMNVSTLELGDSALYLCASSLDRADPQFFGPGTRLTVL.

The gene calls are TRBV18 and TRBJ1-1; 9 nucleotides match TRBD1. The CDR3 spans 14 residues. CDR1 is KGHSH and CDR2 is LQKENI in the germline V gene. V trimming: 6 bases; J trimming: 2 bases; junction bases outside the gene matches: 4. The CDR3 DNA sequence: TGTGCCAGCTCTCAGGGACAGGGTAACACTGAAGCTTTCTTT. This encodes CASSQGQGNTEAFF.

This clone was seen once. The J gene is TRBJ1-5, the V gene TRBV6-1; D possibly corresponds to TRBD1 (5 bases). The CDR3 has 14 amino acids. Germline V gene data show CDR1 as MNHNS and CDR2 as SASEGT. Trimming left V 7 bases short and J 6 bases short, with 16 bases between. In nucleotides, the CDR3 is TGTGCCAGCATTCCCTCGGGGCCCGGTCAGCCCCAGCATTTT. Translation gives CASIPSGPGQPQHF.

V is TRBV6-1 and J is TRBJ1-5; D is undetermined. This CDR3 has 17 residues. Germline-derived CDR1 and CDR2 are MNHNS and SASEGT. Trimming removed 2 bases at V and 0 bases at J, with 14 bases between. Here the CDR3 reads CASSESGSHYSNQPQHF. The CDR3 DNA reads TGTGCCAGCAGTGAAAGCGGGTCCCATTATAGCAATCAGCCCCAGCATTTT.

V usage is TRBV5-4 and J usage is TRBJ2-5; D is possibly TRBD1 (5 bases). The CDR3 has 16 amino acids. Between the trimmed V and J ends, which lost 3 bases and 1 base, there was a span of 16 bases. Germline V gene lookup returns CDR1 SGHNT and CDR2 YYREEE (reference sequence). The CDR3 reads CASSSTEGVGQETQYF. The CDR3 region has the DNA TGTGCCAGCAGCTCGACTGAAGGGGTTGGCCAAGAGACCCAGTACTTC. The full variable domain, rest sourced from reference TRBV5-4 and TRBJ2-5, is ETGVTQSPTHLIKTRGQQVTLRCSSQSGHNTVSWYQQALGQGPQFIFQYYREEENGRGNFPPRFSGLQFPNYSSELNVNALELDDSALYLCASSSTEGVGQETQYFGPGTRLLVL.

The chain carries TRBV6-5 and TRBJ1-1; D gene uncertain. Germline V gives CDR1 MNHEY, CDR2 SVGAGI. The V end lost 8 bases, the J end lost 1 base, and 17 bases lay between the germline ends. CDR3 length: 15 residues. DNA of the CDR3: TGTGCCAGCGTGAGTCCTTACGGAGGGAACACTGAAGCTTTCTTT. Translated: CASVSPYGGNTEAFF.

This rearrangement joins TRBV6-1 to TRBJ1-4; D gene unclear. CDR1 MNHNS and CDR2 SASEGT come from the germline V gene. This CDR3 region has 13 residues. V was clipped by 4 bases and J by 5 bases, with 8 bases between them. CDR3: CASSVVGNEKLFF. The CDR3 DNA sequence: TGTGCCAGCAGTGTGGTTGGGAATGAAAAACTGTTTTTT.

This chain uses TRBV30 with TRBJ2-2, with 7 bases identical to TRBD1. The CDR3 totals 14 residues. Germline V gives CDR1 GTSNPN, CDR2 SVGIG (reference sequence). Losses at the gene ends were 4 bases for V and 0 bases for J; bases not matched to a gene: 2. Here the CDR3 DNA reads TGTGCCTGGACCAGGGGGTCGAACACCGGGGAGCTGTTTTTT. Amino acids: CAWTRGSNTGELFF.

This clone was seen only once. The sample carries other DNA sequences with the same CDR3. The DNA of the CDR3 is TGTGCCAGCAGCCTGGACACAGATACGCAGTATTTT. Protein sequence: CASSLDTDTQYF. The chain employs TRBV7-9 and TRBJ2-3; D uncertain. Germline V gives CDR1 SEHNR, CDR2 FQNEAQ (reference sequence). This CDR3 spans 12 amino acids. V lost 5 bases, J lost 2 bases, and 5 bases lay in between.

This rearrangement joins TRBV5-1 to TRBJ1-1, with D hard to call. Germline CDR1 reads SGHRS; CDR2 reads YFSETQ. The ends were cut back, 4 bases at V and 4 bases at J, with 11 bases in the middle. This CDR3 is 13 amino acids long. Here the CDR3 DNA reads TGCGCCAGCAGCGAGGGTGTTGGCACTGAAGCTTTCTTT. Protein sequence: CASSEGVGTEAFF.

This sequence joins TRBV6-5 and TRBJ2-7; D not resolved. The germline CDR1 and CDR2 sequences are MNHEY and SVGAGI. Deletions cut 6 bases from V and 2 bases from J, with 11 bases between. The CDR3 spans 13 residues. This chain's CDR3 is CASRWGKPYEQYF. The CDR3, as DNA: TGTGCCAGCAGGTGGGGAAAACCCTACGAGCAGTACTTC.

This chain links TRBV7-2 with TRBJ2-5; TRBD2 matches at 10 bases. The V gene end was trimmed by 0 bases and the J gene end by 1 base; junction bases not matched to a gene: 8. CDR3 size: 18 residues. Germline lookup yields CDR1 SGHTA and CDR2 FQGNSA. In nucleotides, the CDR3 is TGTGCCAGCAGCTTAGCGCGTACAGCGGGAGGGCCCCAAGAGACCCAGTACTTC. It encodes CASSLARTAGGPQETQYF.

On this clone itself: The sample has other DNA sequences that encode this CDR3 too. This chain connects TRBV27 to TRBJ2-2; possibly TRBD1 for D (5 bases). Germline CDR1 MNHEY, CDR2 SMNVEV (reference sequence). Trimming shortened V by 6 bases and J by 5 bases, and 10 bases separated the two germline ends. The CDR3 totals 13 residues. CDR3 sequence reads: CASSLQVTGELFF. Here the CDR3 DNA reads TGTGCCAGCAGCCTACAGGTTACCGGGGAGCTGTTTTTT.

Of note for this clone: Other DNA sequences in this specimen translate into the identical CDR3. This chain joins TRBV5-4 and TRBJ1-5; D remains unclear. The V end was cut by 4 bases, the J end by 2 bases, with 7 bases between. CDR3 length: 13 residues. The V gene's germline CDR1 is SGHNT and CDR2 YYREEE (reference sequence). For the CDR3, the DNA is TGTGCCAGCAGCCAAGAAGGCAATCAGCCCCAGCATTTT. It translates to CASSQEGNQPQHF.

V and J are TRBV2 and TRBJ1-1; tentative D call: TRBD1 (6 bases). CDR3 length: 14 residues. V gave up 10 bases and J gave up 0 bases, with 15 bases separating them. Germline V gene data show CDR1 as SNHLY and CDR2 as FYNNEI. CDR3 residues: CANSMQGLNTEAFF. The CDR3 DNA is TGTGCCAACTCGATGCAGGGGCTGAACACTGAAGCTTTCTTT.

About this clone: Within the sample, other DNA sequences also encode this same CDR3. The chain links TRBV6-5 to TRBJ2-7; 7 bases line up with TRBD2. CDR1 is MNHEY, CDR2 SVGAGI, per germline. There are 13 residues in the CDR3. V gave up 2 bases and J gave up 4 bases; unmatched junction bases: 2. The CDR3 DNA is TGTGCCAGCAGTTACCAGCGGGGATACGAGCAGTACTTC. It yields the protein CASSYQRGYEQYF.

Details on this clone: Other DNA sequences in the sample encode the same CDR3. The CDR3 sequence is CASSVDQGSYGYTF. In DNA form, the CDR3 reads TGTGCCAGCAGCGTAGACCAGGGGAGCTATGGCTACACCTTC. V gene TRBV9 combines with J gene TRBJ1-2, with D tentatively TRBD1 (6 bases). The CDR3 contains 14 residues. Germline V gene data show CDR1 as SGDLS and CDR2 as YYNGEE. V was pared by 0 bases and J by 4 bases, with 10 bases between.

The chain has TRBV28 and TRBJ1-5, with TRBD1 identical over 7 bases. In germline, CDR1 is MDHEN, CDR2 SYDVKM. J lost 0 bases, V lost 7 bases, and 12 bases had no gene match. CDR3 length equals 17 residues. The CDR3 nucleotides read TGTGCCAGCACCCAGATTCGGGACAGAAATAGCAATCAGCCCCAGCATTTT. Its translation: CASTQIRDRNSNQPQHF. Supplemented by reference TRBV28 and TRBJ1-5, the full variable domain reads DVKVTQSSRYLVKRTGEKVFLECVQDMDHENMFWYRQDPGLGLRLIYFSYDVKMKEKGDIPEGYSVSREKKERFSLILESASTNQTSMYLCASTQIRDRNSNQPQHFGDGTRLSIL.

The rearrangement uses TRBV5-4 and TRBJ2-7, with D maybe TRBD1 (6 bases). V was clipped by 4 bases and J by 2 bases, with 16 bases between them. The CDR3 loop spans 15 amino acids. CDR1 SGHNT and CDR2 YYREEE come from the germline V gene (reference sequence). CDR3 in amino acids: CASSQNRELAYEQYF. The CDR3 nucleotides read TGTGCCAGCAGCCAAAACAGGGAGCTGGCCTACGAGCAGTACTTC.

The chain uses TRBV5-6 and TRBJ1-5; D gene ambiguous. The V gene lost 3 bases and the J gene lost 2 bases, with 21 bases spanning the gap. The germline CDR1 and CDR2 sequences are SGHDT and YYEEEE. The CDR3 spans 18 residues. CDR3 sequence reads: CASSSGELPGDRNQPQHF. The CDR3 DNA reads TGTGCCAGCAGCTCCGGGGAATTACCAGGCGATCGCAATCAGCCCCAGCATTTT.

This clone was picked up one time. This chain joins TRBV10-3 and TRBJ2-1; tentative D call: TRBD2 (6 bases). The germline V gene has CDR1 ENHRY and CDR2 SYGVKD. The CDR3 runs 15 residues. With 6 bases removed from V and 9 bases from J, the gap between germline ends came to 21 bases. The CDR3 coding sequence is TGTGCCATCAGGTCTAGCGAGGGAGACCATATTGAGCAGTTCTTC. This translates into CAIRSSEGDHIEQFF.

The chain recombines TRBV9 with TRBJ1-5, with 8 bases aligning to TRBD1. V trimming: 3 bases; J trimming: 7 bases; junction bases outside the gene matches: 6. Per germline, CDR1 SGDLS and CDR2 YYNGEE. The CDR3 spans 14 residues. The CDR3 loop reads CASSDRDRHQPQHF. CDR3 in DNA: TGTGCCAGCAGCGACCGGGACAGGCACCAGCCCCAGCATTTT.

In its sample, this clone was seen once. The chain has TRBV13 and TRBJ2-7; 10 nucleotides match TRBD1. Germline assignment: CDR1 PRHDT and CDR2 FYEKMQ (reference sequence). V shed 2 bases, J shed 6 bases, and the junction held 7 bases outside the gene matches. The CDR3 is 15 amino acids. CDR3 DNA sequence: TGTGCCAGCAGCTTAAGGATAGGGACAGGGGCCGAGCAGTACTTC. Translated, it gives CASSLRIGTGAEQYF.

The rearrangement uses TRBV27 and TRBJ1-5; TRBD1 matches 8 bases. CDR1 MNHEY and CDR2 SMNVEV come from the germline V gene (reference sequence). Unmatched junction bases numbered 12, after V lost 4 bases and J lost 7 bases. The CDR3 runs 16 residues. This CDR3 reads CASSSTGTGIWQPQHF. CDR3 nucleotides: TGTGCCAGCAGTTCCACCGGGACAGGAATCTGGCAGCCCCAGCATTTT.

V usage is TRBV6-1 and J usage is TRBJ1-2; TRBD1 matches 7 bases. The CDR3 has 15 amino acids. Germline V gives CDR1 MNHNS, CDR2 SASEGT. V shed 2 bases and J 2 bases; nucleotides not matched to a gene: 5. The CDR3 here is CASSEWKGANYGYTF. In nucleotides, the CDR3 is TGTGCCAGCAGTGAATGGAAGGGGGCGAACTATGGCTACACCTTC.

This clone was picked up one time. Written as DNA, the CDR3 is TGTGCCAGCTCTATTACTAGCACAGATACGCAGTATTTT. Protein product: CASSITSTDTQYF. This chain links TRBV6-1 with TRBJ2-3; no clear D gene. Trimming stripped 8 bases from V and 0 bases from J, with 9 bases between. Germline CDR1 and CDR2: MNHNS and SASEGT. The CDR3 is 13 residues long.